Below, 26 T cell receptor beta chains from the same sample are listed, as sequenced in a study of shared clonotypes between healthy human individuals. Profiled with immunoSEQ multiplex PCR; TCRdb holds only in-frame clones, not every one. Of about 990,000 clones listed, 75% to 85% were seen once; the top ten hold 0.55% to 0.7%. The sample comprised memory CD4+ T cells from PBMCs. Subset defined: CD45RA-negative fraction. The receptors originated from a man younger than 35 in good health. Some clones in this sample may be carry-over from other donors' samples.

The chain couples TRBV11-2 to TRBJ2-7; no clear D gene. The V end lost 2 bases, the J end lost 7 bases, and 12 bases lay between the germline ends. Germline CDR1 SGHAT, CDR2 FQNNGV. CDR3 length: 13 residues. The CDR3 loop is CASSLSTYGEQYF. The CDR3 DNA sequence: TGTGCCAGCAGCTTATCCACCTACGGGGAGCAGTACTTC.

J is TRBJ2-5 and V is TRBV28; a possible D gene is TRBD2 (6 bases). The J call may not be correct, given that the DNA end is closer to TRBJ2-7. The germline V gene encodes CDR1 MDHEN and CDR2 SYDVKM. The CDR3 consists of 13 residues. The CDR3 protein is CASSFGGRYEQYF. DNA of the CDR3: TGTGCCAGCAGTTTCGGGGGACGCTACGAGCAGTACTTC.

Comments on this clone: At the DNA level, this CDR3 is encoded by other sequences in the same sample as well. The rearrangement joins TRBV5-1 to TRBJ2-5, with 10 bases lining up with TRBD1. The trim removed 2 bases at V and 8 bases at J, leaving 9 bases unmatched. This CDR3 region has 15 residues. Germline CDR1 is SGHRS and CDR2 is YFSETQ. The DNA of the CDR3 is TGCGCCAGCAGCTTAAGACAGGGGGCCGGAGAAACCCAGTACTTC. Protein: CASSLRQGAGETQYF. Full variable domain (missing parts from reference TRBV5-1 and TRBJ2-5): KAGVTQTPRYLIKTRGQQVTLSCSPISGHRSVSWYQQTPGQGLQFLFEYFSETQRNKGNFPGRFSGRQFSNSRSEMNVSTLELGDSALYLCASSLRQGAGETQYFGPGTRLLVL.

Here the CDR3 reads CASSLFQSGELFF. CDR3 DNA sequence: TGTGCCAGCAGCTTATTTCAAAGCGGGGAGCTGTTTTTT. This chain connects TRBV7-2 to TRBJ2-2; unclear D gene. Trimming left V 2 bases short and J 7 bases short, with 8 bases between. The CDR3 runs to 13 residues. CDR1 is SGHTA, CDR2 FQGNSA, per germline.

The genes are TRBV6-1 and TRBJ1-2; D may be TRBD1 (5 bases). V was pared by 5 bases and J by 6 bases, with 13 bases between. The CDR3 has 13 residues. The V gene's germline CDR1 is MNHNS and CDR2 SASEGT. The CDR3 sequence: CASSSQGGDGYTF. CDR3 nucleotides: TGTGCCAGCAGTTCGCAGGGCGGCGATGGCTACACCTTC.

The V and J genes are TRBV7-2 and TRBJ2-1; D unresolved. The germline CDR1 and CDR2 sequences are SGHTA and FQGNSA. This CDR3 is 16 amino acids long. Trimming took off 10 bases at V and 0 bases at J, with 19 bases between the two ends. CDR3 amino acids: CATGPTSRSSYNEQFF. The CDR3 DNA reads TGTGCCACTGGGCCTACGTCCAGGAGCTCCTACAATGAGCAGTTCTTC.

The CDR3 spells CASSLVSSGSEFF. The CDR3 DNA follows: TGTGCCAGCAGCTTAGTTTCTAGCGGGAGTGAGTTCTTC. J is TRBJ2-1 and V is TRBV11-2; 10 bases align to TRBD2. This CDR3 spans 13 amino acids. J was trimmed by 14 bases and V by 1 base; bases with no gene match: 5. In germline, CDR1 is SGHAT, CDR2 FQNNGV.

The J gene is TRBJ2-1, the V gene TRBV6-5; D gene unclear. The V gene lost 6 bases and the J gene lost 9 bases, with 12 bases spanning the gap. Germline CDR1 MNHEY, CDR2 SVGAGI. The CDR3 is 12 amino acids. Written as DNA, the CDR3 is TGTGCCAGCAGCACAGCGTTGGGTGAGCAGTTCTTC. It encodes CASSTALGEQFF.

The V call is TRBV25-1, the J call TRBJ2-1; TRBD1 or TRBD2 may be the D gene (5 bases each). The CDR3 loop spans 15 amino acids. Trimming left V 7 bases short and J 7 bases short, with 20 bases between. From germline, CDR1 is MGHDK and CDR2 SYGVNS. CDR3 DNA sequence: TGTGCCAGCACAAGATACCGGGACGCACCGAATGAGCAGTTCTTC. It is translated as CASTRYRDAPNEQFF.

This clone was seen repeatedly, ten times or more. Different DNA sequences within this sample yield the same CDR3. The V gene is TRBV9, the J gene TRBJ1-5; 9 bases map to TRBD1. Germline V CDR1 and CDR2: SGDLS, YYNGEE. The V segment lost 3 bases and the J segment 5 bases; nucleotides outside the gene matches: 6. The CDR3 runs to 15 residues. In DNA, the CDR3 is TGTGCCAGCAGCGCGGGACAGGGAGGGGATCAGCCCCAGCATTTT. This encodes CASSAGQGGDQPQHF. Together with reference TRBV9 and TRBJ1-5, the CDR3 gives the full variable domain: DSGVTQTPKHLITATGQRVTLRCSPRSGDLSVYWYQQSLDQGLQFLIQYYNGEERAKGNILERFSAQQFPDLHSELNLSSLELGDSALYFCASSAGQGGDQPQHFGDGTRLSIL.

This chain connects TRBV19 to TRBJ2-1; TRBD1 is a possible D gene (6 bases). Germline loops: CDR1 LNHDA, CDR2 SQIVND (reference sequence). The CDR3 consists of 12 residues. Trimming removed 7 bases at V and 8 bases at J, with 12 bases between. The CDR3: CASISRGDEQFF. CDR3 DNA: TGTGCCAGTATTAGCAGGGGCGATGAGCAGTTCTTC.

V gene TRBV4-3 combines with J gene TRBJ1-5, with a weak D call TRBD1 (5 bases). There are 15 residues in the CDR3. Trimming removed 1 base from V and 6 bases from J, with 13 bases in between. Germline loops: CDR1 LGHNA, CDR2 YSLEER. The CDR3 bases are TGCGCCAGCAGCCAAGTGATAGGGGCGATTCAGCCCCAGCATTTT. As protein: CASSQVIGAIQPQHF.

The chain is built from TRBV30 and TRBJ2-7; weak D call: TRBD1 (6 bases). The CDR3 is 14 residues long. Germline loops: CDR1 GTSNPN, CDR2 SVGIG (reference sequence). V was pared by 0 bases and J by 2 bases, with 11 bases between. The CDR3 spells CAWSVSGVPYEQYF. The CDR3 bases are TGTGCCTGGAGTGTGTCAGGGGTTCCCTACGAGCAGTACTTC.

V gene TRBV6-1 combines with J gene TRBJ1-1, with a possible D match to TRBD1 (5 bases). V was shortened by 2 bases and J by 4 bases, with 11 bases between the two germline ends. The length of the CDR3 is 14 residues. In germline, CDR1 is MNHNS, CDR2 SASEGT. CDR3 in DNA: TGTGCCAGCAGTGAATTGGGGGAGAGCACTGAAGCTTTCTTT. Translating it yields CASSELGESTEAFF.

Ten or more counts support this clone. The chain combines TRBV2 with TRBJ2-1, with TRBD2 matching 9 bases. J lost 4 bases, V lost 8 bases, and 9 bases had no gene match. Germline CDR1 SNHLY, CDR2 FYNNEI. CDR3 length equals 15 residues. The CDR3 coding sequence is TGTGCCAGCGGGCGCCGAGCGGGAGGTTACAATGAGCAGTTCTTC. Encoded protein: CASGRRAGGYNEQFF.

This clone has just one count. The rearrangement joins TRBV30 to TRBJ2-7; D may be TRBD2 (5 bases). The CDR3 loop spans 13 amino acids. Germline V CDR1 and CDR2: GTSNPN, SVGIG (reference sequence). The V end lost 3 bases, the J end lost 7 bases, and 16 bases lay between the germline ends. In nucleotides, the CDR3 is TGTGCCTGGAGCTTCGACCACAGAGGGGAGCAGTACTTC. It codes for CAWSFDHRGEQYF.

This clone was found once. V gene TRBV27 combines with J gene TRBJ2-6; maybe TRBD2 (5 bases). V shed 7 bases and J shed 2 bases, with 15 bases lying between them. The CDR3 runs 16 residues. The germline V gene encodes CDR1 MNHEY and CDR2 SMNVEV (reference sequence). CDR3 sequence reads: CASMSLGRAGANVLTF. CDR3 bases: TGTGCCAGCATGTCTCTAGGGCGGGCTGGGGCCAACGTCCTGACTTTC.

In the case of this clone: The sample contains more than one DNA sequence encoding this CDR3. The gene calls are TRBV28 and TRBJ2-1; D not resolved. Germline V gene lookup returns CDR1 MDHEN and CDR2 SYDVKM. The CDR3 length is 13 residues. V shed 2 bases and J shed 0 bases, with 2 bases lying between them. This chain's CDR3 is CASSLDSYNEQFF. For the CDR3, the DNA is TGTGCCAGCAGTTTAGACTCCTACAATGAGCAGTTCTTC.

The rearrangement uses TRBV19 and TRBJ2-3, with a weak D call TRBD2 (5 bases). The CDR3 length is 15 residues. Trimming cost V 3 bases and J 0 bases, with 10 bases left between them. Looked up from germline, CDR1 is LNHDA and CDR2 is SQIVND (reference sequence). The CDR3 nucleotides are TGTGCCAGTAGTATGGAGCGGACTAGCACAGATACGCAGTATTTT. Translated, it gives CASSMERTSTDTQYF.

The V gene is TRBV5-4, the J gene TRBJ2-1; TRBD2 matches 10 bases. The length of the CDR3 is 17 residues. The germline gives CDR1 SGHNT, CDR2 YYREEE (reference sequence). J was trimmed by 0 bases and V by 2 bases; bases with no gene match: 5. DNA of the CDR3: TGTGCCAGCAGCTTTGGGATAGCGGGGGGCTCCTACAATGAGCAGTTCTTC. This sequence encodes CASSFGIAGGSYNEQFF.

Concerning this clone itself: At one of its ends the junction is not consistent with the germline gene, which may arise from a read error. V and J are TRBV2 and TRBJ1-5, with 8 bases fitting TRBD1. The CDR3 is 14 amino acids. Germline-derived CDR1 and CDR2 are SNHLY and FYNNEI. The CDR3, as DNA: TGTGCCAGCAGTGCCCCAGGGGGCAAACAGCCCCAGCATTTT. Residues: CASSAPGGKQPQHF. The variable domain in full, with the rest retrieved from reference TRBV2 and TRBJ1-5, is EPEVTQTPSHQVTQMGQEVILRCVPISNHLYFYWYRQILGQKVEFLVSFYNNEISEKSEIFDDQFSVERPDGSNFTLKIRSTKLEDSAMYFCASSAPGGKQPQHFGDGTRLSIL.

V usage is TRBV29-1 and J usage is TRBJ1-1; D possibly corresponds to TRBD1 (5 bases). V dropped 8 bases and J dropped 6 bases, with 19 bases sitting between them. The germline V gene encodes CDR1 SQVTM and CDR2 ANQGSEA. The CDR3 covers 13 residues. This chain's CDR3 is CSLRDGPSAEAFF. CDR3 nucleotide sequence: TGCAGCCTACGGGACGGGCCCTCGGCTGAAGCTTTCTTT.

This clone was observed a single time. In the same sample, other DNA sequences code for this CDR3. The chain joins TRBV6-6 to TRBJ1-5, with D perhaps matching TRBD1 (5 bases). The germline V gene has CDR1 MNHNY and CDR2 SVGAGI (reference sequence). V lost 0 bases and J lost 2, with 11 bases in between. This CDR3 has 16 amino acids. The CDR3, as DNA: TGTGCCAGCAGTTACTCTGGGGGTACGGGCAATCAGCCCCAGCATTTT. Translated, it gives CASSYSGGTGNQPQHF.

This clone was observed at least ten times. The V and J genes are TRBV14 and TRBJ2-2; 8 positions match TRBD1. Germline loops: CDR1 SGHDN, CDR2 FVKESK. V shed 0 bases, J shed 12 bases, and the junction held 3 bases outside the gene matches. This CDR3 region has 13 residues. The CDR3 reads CASSQDRGRKLFF. In nucleotides, the CDR3 is TGTGCCAGCAGCCAAGACAGGGGGCGGAAGCTGTTTTTT.

J is TRBJ1-3 and V is TRBV6-1; D ambiguous. The germline gives CDR1 MNHNS, CDR2 SASEGT. The CDR3 has 14 residues. V shed 2 bases and J shed 2 bases, with 7 bases lying between them. CDR3: CASSETGAGNTIYF. The CDR3 nucleotides are TGTGCCAGCAGTGAAACTGGCGCTGGAAACACCATATATTTT.

The V and J genes are TRBV7-2 and TRBJ2-2; the match to TRBD2 covers 13 bases. V gave up 7 bases and J gave up 4 bases; unmatched junction bases: 6. The CDR3 is made up of 16 amino acids. Per germline, CDR1 SGHTA and CDR2 FQGNSA. Here the CDR3 DNA reads TGTGCCAGCAACCGGGGGACTAGCGGGACCACCGGGGAGCTGTTTTTT. This codes for CASNRGTSGTTGELFF.